Given below is one TCR beta chain in context. This record belongs to a study of cytomegalovirus exposure and HLA in healthy donors. The CDR3 length is 13 residues. Trimming stripped 4 bases from V and 4 bases from J, with 10 bases between. The germline gives CDR1 SNHLY, CDR2 FYNNEI. The PCR contained 60 Vbeta and 13 Jbeta primers. The method was immunoSEQ multiplex PCR; TCRdb's version includes in-frame clones alone and lacks a portion of them. The sample contains 100,000 to 150,000 clones, more than 80% of which appear only once. The source is a woman aged 40 to 50 in good health and CMV-seropositive. The J gene is TRBJ1-2, the V gene TRBV2, with a possible D match to TRBD1 (5 bases). Sample: PBMCs. The CDR3 reads CASSGGGTYGYTF. The CDR3 DNA reads TGTGCCAGCAGTGGGGGAGGGACCTATGGCTACACCTTC.